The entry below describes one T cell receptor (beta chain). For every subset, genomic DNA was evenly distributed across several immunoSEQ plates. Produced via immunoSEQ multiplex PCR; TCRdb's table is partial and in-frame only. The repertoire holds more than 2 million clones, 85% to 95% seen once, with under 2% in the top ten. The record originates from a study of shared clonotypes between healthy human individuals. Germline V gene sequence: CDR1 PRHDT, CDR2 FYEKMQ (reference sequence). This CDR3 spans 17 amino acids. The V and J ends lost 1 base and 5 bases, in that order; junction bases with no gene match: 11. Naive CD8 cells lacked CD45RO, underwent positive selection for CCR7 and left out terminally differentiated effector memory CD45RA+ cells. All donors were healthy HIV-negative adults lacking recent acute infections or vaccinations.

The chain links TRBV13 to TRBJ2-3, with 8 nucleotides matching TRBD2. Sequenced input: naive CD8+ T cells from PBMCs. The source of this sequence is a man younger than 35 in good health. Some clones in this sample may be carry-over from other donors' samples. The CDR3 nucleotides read TGTGCCAGCAGCTTAGAGCTAGCGGGCGAAGGTGGAGATACGCAGTATTTT. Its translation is CASSLELAGEGGDTQYF.